This T cell receptor (beta chain) was documented in a study of blood T cell repertoires in COVID-19. Method: immunoSEQ multiplex PCR; TCRdb's copy keeps in-frame clones and lacks some. The repertoire holds some 210,000 clones, with approximately 90% as singletons. The CDR3 runs to 14 residues. V shed 4 bases and J shed 4 bases, with 14 bases lying between them. Per germline, CDR1 SGDLS and CDR2 YYNGEE. The chain is built from TRBV9 and TRBJ2-5, with D perhaps matching TRBD1 (5 bases). Sequenced input: peripheral blood. The TCR originated in a woman in her forties with acute or convalescent COVID-19. The DNA of the CDR3 is TGTGCCAGCAGCTCTCCCAGGGTTCGAGAGACCCAGTACTTC. This translates into CASSSPRVRETQYF.